The 8 T cell receptor beta chains given below trace back to one sample, sequenced in a study of blood T cell repertoires in COVID-19. The protocol was immunoSEQ multiplex PCR, while the TCRdb copy is restricted to in-frame clones and leaves out a portion. Found here are fewer than 150,000 clones, about 90% of them singletons; the top ten hold about 1%. Sequencing was carried out using peripheral blood. These receptors came from a woman between 45 and 65 years old with active or convalescent COVID-19.

The V call is TRBV15, the J call TRBJ1-1; 8 bases agree with TRBD1. Germline-derived CDR1 and CDR2 are LNHNV and YYDKDF (reference sequence). The ends lost 4 bases at V and 0 bases at J; junction bases unmatched: 4. There are 15 residues in the CDR3. CDR3 loop: CATSTQGAMNTEAFF. CDR3 coding DNA: TGTGCCACCAGCACTCAGGGGGCAATGAACACTGAAGCTTTCTTT.

This clone was counted a few times. The rearrangement joins TRBV10-1 to TRBJ2-7, with 14 bases fitting TRBD2. CDR3 size: 18 residues. CDR1 is WNHNN, CDR2 SYGVQD, per germline (reference sequence). V shed 2 bases and J 3 bases; nucleotides not matched to a gene: 9. Written as DNA, the CDR3 is TGCGCCAGCAGTGAGACCGGACTAGCGGGAGGTATTCTCTACGAGCAGTACTTC. Its translation is CASSETGLAGGILYEQYF.

This sequence joins TRBV18 and TRBJ2-7; TRBD1 agrees at 12 bases. This CDR3 is built from 15 residues. CDR1 and CDR2 from the germline V gene are KGHSH and LQKENI. Losses at the gene ends were 2 bases for V and 7 bases for J; bases not matched to a gene: 6. The DNA of the CDR3 is TGTGCCAGCTCACCAGGGACAGGGGGCAGGGTGGAGCAGTACTTC. Encoded protein: CASSPGTGGRVEQYF.

This clone was detected once. This chain links TRBV5-6 with TRBJ1-2; 10 bases match TRBD1. From germline, CDR1 is SGHDT and CDR2 YYEEEE. Trimming at V came to 1 base and at J to 11 bases, leaving 11 bases not matched to a gene. The CDR3 totals 15 residues. CDR3 loop: CASSLPGQGIELYTF. The CDR3 DNA follows: TGTGCCAGCAGCTTGCCGGGACAGGGGATAGAGTTGTACACCTTC.

This rearrangement joins TRBV6-5 to TRBJ1-5, with D uncertain. Germline CDR1 reads MNHEY; CDR2 reads SVGAGI. This CDR3 has 13 amino acids. V dropped 8 bases and J dropped 2 bases, with 10 bases sitting between them. The CDR3 nucleotides read TGTGCCAGCTTTGCAGAACGCAATCAGCCCCAGCATTTT. Protein sequence: CASFAERNQPQHF.

The rearrangement uses TRBV19 and TRBJ1-5; D uncertain. V dropped 6 bases and J dropped 0 bases, with 12 bases sitting between them. Germline lookup yields CDR1 LNHDA and CDR2 SQIVND (reference sequence). This CDR3 has 15 amino acids. CDR3 in DNA: TGTGCCAGTAGGACTACTGTTCTTAGCAATCAGCCCCAGCATTTT. It translates to CASRTTVLSNQPQHF.

The CDR3 here is CASSQDRGLTYEQYF. The DNA of the CDR3 is TGTGCCAGCAGCCAAGACAGAGGACTCACCTACGAGCAGTACTTC. This rearrangement joins TRBV4-2 to TRBJ2-7, with a possible D match to TRBD2 (5 bases). CDR1 is LGHNA, CDR2 YNFKEQ, per germline. The CDR3 totals 15 residues. The V end lost 0 bases, the J end lost 2 bases, and 11 bases lay between the germline ends.

This clone has more than one count but fewer than ten. V usage is TRBV6-5 and J usage is TRBJ2-7; D might be TRBD2 (6 bases). Trimming left V 5 bases short and J 7 bases short, with 15 bases between. This CDR3 is built from 13 residues. From germline, CDR1 is MNHEY and CDR2 SVGAGI. The CDR3 protein is CASSPPGVQEQYF. DNA for the CDR3: TGTGCCAGCAGTCCTCCGGGAGTCCAAGAGCAGTACTTC.